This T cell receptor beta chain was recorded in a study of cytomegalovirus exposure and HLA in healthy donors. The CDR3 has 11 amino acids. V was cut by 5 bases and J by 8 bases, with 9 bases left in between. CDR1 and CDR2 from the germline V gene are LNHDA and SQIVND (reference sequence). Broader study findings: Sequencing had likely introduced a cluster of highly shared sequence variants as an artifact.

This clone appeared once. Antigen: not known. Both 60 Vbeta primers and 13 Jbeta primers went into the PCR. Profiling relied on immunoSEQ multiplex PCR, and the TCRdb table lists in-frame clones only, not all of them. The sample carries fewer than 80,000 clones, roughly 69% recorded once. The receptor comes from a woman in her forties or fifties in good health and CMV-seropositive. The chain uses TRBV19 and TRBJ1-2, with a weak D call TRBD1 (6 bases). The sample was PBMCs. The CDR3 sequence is CASSYRDGYTF. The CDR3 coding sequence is TGTGCCAGTAGTTACAGGGACGGCTACACCTTC.